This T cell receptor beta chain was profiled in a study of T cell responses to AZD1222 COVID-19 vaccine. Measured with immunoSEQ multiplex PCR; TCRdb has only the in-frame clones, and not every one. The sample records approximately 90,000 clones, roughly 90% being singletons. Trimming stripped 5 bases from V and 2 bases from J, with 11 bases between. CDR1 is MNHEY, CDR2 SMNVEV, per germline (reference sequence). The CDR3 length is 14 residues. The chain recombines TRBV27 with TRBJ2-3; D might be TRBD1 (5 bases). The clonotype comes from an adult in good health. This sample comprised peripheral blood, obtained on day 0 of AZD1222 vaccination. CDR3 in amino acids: CASSLQGPTDTQYF. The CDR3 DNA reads TGTGCCAGCAGTCTTCAGGGTCCCACAGATACGCAGTATTTT.